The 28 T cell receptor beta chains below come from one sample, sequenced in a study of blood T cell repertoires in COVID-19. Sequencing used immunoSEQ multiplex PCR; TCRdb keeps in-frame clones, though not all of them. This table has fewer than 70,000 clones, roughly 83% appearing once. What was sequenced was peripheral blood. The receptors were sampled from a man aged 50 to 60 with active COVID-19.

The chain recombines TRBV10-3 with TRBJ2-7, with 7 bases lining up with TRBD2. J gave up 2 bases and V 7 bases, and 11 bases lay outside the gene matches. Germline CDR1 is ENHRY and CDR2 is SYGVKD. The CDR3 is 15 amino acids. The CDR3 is CAITGGGTGTYEQYF. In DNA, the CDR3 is TGTGCCATCACTGGGGGGGGGACTGGGACCTACGAGCAGTACTTC.

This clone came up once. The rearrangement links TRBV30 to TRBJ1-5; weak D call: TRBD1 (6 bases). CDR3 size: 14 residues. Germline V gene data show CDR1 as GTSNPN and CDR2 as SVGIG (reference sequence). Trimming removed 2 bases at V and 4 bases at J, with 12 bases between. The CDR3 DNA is TGTGCCTGGAGTACGGCAGGGGCAAATCAGCCCCAGCATTTT. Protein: CAWSTAGANQPQHF.

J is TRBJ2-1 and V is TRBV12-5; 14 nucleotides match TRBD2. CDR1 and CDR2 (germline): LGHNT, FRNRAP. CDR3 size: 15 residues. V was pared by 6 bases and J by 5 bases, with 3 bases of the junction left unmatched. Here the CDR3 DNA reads TGTGCTAGTGGGATGGGACTAGCGGGAGACAATGAGCAGTTCTTC. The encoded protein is CASGMGLAGDNEQFF.

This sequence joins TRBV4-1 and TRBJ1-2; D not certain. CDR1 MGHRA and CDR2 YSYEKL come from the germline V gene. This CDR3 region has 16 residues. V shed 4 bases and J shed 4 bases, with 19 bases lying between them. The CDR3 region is CASSRGRARQSYGYTF. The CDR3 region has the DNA TGCGCCAGCAGCCGAGGGCGGGCTAGGCAGTCCTATGGCTACACCTTC.

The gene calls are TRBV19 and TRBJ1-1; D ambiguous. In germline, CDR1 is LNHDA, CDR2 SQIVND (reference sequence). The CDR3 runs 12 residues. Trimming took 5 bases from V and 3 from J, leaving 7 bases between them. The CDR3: CASSARDTEAFF. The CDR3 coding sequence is TGTGCCAGTAGTGCGAGGGACACTGAAGCTTTCTTT.

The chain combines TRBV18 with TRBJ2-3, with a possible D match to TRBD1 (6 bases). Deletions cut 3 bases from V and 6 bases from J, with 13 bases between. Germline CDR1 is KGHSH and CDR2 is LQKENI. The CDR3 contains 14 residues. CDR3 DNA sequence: TGTGCCAGCTCACCGGACAGTCCGAGTGATACGCAGTATTTT. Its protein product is CASSPDSPSDTQYF.

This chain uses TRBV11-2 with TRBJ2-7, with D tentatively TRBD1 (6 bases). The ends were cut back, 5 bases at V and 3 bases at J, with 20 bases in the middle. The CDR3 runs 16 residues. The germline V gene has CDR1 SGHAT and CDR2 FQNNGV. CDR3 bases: TGTGCCAGCAGCAAATTGCGAGGGACATTGGTCTACGAGCAGTACTTC. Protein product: CASSKLRGTLVYEQYF.

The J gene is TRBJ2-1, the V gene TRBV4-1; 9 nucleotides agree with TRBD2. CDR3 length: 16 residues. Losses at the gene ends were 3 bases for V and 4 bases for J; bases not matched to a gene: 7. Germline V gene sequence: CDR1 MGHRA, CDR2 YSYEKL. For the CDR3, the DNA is TGCGCCAGCAGCCATTCGCTAGCGGGACCTTACAATGAGCAGTTCTTC. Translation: CASSHSLAGPYNEQFF.

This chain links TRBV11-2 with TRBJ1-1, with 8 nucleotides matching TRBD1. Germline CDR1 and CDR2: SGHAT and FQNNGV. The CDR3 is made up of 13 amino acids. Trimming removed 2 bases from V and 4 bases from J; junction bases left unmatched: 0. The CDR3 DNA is TGTGCCAGCAGCTTAACAGGGGGCACTGAAGCTTTCTTT. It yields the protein CASSLTGGTEAFF.

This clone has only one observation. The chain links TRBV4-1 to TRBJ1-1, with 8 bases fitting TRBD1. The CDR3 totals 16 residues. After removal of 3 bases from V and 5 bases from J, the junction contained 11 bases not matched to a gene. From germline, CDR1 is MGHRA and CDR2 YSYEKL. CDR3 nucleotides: TGCGCCAGCAGCCATGGCGGACAGGGAATTGGGACTGAAGCTTTCTTT. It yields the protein CASSHGGQGIGTEAFF.

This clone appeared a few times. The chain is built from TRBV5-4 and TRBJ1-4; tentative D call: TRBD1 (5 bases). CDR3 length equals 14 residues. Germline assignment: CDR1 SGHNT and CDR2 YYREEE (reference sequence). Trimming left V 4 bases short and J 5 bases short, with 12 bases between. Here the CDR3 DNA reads TGTGCCAGCAGCCGGGGGTTAGAGAATGAAAAACTGTTTTTT. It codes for CASSRGLENEKLFF.

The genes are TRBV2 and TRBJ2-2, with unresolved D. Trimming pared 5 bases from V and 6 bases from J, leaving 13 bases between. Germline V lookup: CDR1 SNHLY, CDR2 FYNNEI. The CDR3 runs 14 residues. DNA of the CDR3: TGTGCCAGCAGTCTATATCAAGAGGCCGGGGAGCTGTTTTTT. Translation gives CASSLYQEAGELFF.

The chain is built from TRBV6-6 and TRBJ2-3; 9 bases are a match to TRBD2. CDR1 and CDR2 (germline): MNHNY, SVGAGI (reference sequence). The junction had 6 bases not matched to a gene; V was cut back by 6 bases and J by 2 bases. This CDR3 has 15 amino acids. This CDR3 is CASRRIAGATDTQYF. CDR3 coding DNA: TGTGCCAGCAGACGAATAGCGGGAGCCACAGATACGCAGTATTTT.

This CDR3 is CASSLARRDRGFGYTF. Written as DNA, the CDR3 is TGTGCCAGCAGCTTGGCCCGGCGGGACAGGGGGTTCGGCTACACCTTC. The chain has TRBV5-6 and TRBJ1-2; TRBD1 aligns across 11 bases. Germline assignment: CDR1 SGHDT and CDR2 YYEEEE. The trim removed 0 bases at V and 8 bases at J, leaving 9 bases unmatched. This CDR3 region has 16 residues.

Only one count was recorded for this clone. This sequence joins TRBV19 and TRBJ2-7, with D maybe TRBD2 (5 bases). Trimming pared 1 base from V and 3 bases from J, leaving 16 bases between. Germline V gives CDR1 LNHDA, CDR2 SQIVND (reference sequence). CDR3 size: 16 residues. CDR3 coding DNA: TGTGCCAGTAGTATAGGGCCAGGAGCGCGGGTCTACGAGCAGTACTTC. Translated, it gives CASSIGPGARVYEQYF.

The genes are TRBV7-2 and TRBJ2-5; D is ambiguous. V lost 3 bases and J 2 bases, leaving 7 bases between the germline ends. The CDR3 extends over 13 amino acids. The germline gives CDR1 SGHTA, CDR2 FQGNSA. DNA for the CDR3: TGTGCCAGCAGCTTGAGTTTTCAAGAGACCCAGTACTTC. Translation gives CASSLSFQETQYF.

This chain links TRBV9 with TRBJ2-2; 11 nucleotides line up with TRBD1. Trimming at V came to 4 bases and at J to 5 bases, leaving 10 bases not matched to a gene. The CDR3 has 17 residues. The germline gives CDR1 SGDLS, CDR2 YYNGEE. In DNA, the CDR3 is TGTGCCAGCAGCCTACCTCGGGACAGGGGGGCGACCGGGGAGCTGTTTTTT. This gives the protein CASSLPRDRGATGELFF.

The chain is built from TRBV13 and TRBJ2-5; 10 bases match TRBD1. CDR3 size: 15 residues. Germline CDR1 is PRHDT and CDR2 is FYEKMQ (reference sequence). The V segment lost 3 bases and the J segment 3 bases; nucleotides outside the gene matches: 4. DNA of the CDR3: TGTGCCAGCAGCTTTTACGGGACAGGGGAAGAGACCCAGTACTTC. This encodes CASSFYGTGEETQYF.

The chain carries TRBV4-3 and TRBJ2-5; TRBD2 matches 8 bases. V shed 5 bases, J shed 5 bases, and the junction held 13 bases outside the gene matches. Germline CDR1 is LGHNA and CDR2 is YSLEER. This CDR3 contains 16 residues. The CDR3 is CASSSYRGGLGETQYF. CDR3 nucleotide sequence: TGCGCCAGCAGCTCCTACCGGGGGGGCCTAGGGGAGACCCAGTACTTC.

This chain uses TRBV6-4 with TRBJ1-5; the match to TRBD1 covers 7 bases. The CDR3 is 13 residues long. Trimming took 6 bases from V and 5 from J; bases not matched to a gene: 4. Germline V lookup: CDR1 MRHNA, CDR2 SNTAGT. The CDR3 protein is CASRTGRDQPQHF. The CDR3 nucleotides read TGTGCCAGCAGGACAGGGAGAGATCAGCCCCAGCATTTT.

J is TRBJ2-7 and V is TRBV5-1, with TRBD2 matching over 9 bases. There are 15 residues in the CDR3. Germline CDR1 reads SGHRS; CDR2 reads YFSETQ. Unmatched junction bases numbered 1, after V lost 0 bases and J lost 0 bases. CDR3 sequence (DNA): TGCGCCAGCAGCTTGGATAGCGGGAGCTCCTACGAGCAGTACTTC. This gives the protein CASSLDSGSSYEQYF.

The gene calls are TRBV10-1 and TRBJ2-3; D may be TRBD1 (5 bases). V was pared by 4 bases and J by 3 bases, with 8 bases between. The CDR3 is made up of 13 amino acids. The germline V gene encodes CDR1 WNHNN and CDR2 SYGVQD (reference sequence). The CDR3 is CASSATGTDTQYF. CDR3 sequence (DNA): TGCGCCAGCAGTGCTACAGGAACAGATACGCAGTATTTT.

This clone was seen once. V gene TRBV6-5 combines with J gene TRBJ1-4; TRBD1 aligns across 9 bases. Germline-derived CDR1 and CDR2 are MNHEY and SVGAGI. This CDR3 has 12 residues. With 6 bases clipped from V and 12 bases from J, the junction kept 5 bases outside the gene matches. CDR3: CASRGTGGELFF. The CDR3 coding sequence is TGTGCCAGCAGGGGAACAGGGGGCGAACTGTTTTTT.

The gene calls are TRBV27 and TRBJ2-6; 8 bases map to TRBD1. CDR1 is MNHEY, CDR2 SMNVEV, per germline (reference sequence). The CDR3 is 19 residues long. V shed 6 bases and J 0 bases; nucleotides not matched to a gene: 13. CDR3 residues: CASRSSRDRSLSGANVLTF. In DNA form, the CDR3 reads TGTGCCAGCAGATCTAGCCGGGACAGGTCACTCTCTGGGGCCAACGTCCTGACTTTC.

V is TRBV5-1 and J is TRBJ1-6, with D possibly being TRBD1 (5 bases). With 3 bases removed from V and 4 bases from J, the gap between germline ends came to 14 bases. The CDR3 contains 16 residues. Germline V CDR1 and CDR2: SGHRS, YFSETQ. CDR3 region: CASSWTPQTYNSPLHF. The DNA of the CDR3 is TGCGCCAGCAGCTGGACACCCCAGACATATAATTCACCCCTCCACTTT.

The CDR3 reads CASSLQFRQGDTIYF. The DNA of the CDR3 is TGTGCCAGCAGCTTACAGTTTCGGCAGGGGGACACCATATATTTT. The chain joins TRBV7-8 to TRBJ1-3, with 7 bases fitting TRBD1. V shed 2 bases, J shed 8 bases, and the junction held 9 bases outside the gene matches. The CDR3 is 15 amino acids. CDR1 SGHVS and CDR2 FQNEAQ come from the germline V gene.

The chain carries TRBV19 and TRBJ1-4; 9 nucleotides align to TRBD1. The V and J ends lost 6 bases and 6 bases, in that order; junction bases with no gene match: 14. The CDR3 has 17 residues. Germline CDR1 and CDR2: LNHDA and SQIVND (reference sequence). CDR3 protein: CASSPTRDRVEDEKLFF. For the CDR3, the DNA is TGTGCCAGTAGCCCCACCCGGGACAGGGTAGAGGATGAAAAACTGTTTTTT.

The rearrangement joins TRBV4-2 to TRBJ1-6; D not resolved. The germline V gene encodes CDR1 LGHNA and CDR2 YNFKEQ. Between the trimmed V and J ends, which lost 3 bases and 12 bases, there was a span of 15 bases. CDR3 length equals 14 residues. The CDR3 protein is CASSQERGERPLHF. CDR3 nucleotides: TGTGCCAGCAGCCAGGAACGTGGGGAGAGACCCCTCCACTTT.